The text below deals with one T cell receptor (beta chain). Antigen specificity is unknown. The data originate from a study of shared clonotypes between healthy human individuals. Points from the study as a whole: Enrolling few donors narrowed the genetic and exposure-history diversity that was represented. Naive subsets generally exceeded memory subsets in estimated richness. The authors sampled blood alone, and tissue repertoires likely differ.

Donors comprised healthy HIV-negative adults lacking recent acute infections or vaccinations. Assay: immunoSEQ multiplex PCR; the TCRdb copy retains only in-frame clones and omits some. The sample has about 2 million clones, over 85% seen once. V gave up 5 bases and J gave up 2 bases; unmatched junction bases: 5. Germline CDR1 and CDR2: MNHEY and SMNVEV (reference sequence). The CDR3 consists of 14 residues. Sequencing input: naive CD4+ T cells sorted from blood. Subset specified: CD45RA+ positively selected. The chain links TRBV27 to TRBJ2-7, with 8 bases fitting TRBD2. The origin of this receptor is a man between 18 and 29 years old in good health. This CDR3 reads CASSARGGTYEQYF. DNA for the CDR3: TGTGCCAGCAGTGCCCGGGGGGGGACCTACGAGCAGTACTTC.